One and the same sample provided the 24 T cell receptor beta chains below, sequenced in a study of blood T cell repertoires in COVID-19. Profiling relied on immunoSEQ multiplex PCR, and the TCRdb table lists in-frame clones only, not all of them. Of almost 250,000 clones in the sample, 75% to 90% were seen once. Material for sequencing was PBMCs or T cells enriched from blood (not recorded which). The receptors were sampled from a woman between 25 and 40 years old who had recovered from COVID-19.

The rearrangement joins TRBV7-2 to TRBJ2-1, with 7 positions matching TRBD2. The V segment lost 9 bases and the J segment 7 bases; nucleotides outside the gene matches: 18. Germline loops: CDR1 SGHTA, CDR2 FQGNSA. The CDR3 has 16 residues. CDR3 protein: CASNWGGRAVNNEQFF. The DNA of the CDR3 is TGTGCCAGTAACTGGGGTGGGAGGGCAGTTAATAATGAGCAGTTCTTC. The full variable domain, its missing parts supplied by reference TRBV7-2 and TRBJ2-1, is GAGVSQSPSNKVTEKGKDVELRCDPISGHTALYWYRQSLGQGLEFLIYFQGNSAPDKSGLPSDRFSAERTGGSVSTLTIQRTQQEDSAVYLCASNWGGRAVNNEQFFGPGTRLTVL.

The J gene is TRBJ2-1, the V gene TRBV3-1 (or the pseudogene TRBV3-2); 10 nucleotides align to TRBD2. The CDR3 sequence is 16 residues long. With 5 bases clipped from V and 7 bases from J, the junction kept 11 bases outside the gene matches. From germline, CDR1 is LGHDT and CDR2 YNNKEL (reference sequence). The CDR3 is CASSTPLAGYINEQFF. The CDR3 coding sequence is TGTGCCAGCAGCACACCACTAGCGGGATATATAAATGAGCAGTTCTTC.

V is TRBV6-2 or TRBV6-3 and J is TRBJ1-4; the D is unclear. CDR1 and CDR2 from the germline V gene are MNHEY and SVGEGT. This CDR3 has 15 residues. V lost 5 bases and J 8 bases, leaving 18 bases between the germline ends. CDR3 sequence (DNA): TGTGCCAGCAGTCACACGACAACCTTTGGGGAAAAACTGTTTTTT. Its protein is CASSHTTTFGEKLFF.

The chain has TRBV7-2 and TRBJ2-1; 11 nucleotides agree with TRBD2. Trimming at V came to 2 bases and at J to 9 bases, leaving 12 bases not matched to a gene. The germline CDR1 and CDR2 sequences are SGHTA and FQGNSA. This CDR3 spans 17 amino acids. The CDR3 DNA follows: TGTGCCAGCAGCTTACGGGCCGGGACTAGCGGAATCAGTGAGCAGTTCTTC. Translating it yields CASSLRAGTSGISEQFF.

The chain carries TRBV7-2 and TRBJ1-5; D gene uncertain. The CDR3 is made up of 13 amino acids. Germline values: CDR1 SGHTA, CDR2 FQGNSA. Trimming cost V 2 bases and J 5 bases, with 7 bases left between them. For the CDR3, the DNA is TGTGCCAGCAGCTTATGGGGAGATCAGCCCCAGCATTTT. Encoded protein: CASSLWGDQPQHF.

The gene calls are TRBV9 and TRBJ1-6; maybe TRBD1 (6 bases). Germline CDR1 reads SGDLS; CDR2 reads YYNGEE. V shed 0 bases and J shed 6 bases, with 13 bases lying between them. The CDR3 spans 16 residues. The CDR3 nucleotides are TGTGCCAGCAGCGTAGAAGGGGGGGCCCTTAATTCACCCCTCCACTTT. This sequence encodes CASSVEGGALNSPLHF.

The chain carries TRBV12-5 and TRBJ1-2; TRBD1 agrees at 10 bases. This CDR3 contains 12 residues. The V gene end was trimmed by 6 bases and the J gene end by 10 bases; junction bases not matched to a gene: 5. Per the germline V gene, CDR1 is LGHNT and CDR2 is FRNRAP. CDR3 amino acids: CASGSGTGAYTF. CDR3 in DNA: TGTGCTAGTGGCTCCGGGACAGGGGCCTACACCTTC.

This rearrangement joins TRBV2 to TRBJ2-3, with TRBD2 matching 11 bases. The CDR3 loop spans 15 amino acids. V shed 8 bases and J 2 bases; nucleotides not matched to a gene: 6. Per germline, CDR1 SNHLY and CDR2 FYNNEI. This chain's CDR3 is CASRLTSGNTDTQYF. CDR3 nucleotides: TGTGCCAGCCGACTGACTAGCGGGAACACAGATACGCAGTATTTT.

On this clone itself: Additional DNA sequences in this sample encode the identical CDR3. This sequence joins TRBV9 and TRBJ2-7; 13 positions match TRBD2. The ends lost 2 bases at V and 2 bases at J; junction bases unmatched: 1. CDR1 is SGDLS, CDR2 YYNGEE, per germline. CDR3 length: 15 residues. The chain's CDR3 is CASSVGTSGTYEQYF. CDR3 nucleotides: TGTGCCAGCAGCGTCGGGACTAGCGGGACCTACGAGCAGTACTTC. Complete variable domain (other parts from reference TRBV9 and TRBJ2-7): DSGVTQTPKHLITATGQRVTLRCSPRSGDLSVYWYQQSLDQGLQFLIQYYNGEERAKGNILERFSAQQFPDLHSELNLSSLELGDSALYFCASSVGTSGTYEQYFGPGTRLTVT.

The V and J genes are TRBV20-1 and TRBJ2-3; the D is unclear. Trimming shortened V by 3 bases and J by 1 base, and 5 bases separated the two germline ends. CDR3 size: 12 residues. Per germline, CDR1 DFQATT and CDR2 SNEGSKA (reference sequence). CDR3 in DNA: TGCAGTGCTAGTCCCGGCACAGATACGCAGTATTTT. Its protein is CSASPGTDTQYF.

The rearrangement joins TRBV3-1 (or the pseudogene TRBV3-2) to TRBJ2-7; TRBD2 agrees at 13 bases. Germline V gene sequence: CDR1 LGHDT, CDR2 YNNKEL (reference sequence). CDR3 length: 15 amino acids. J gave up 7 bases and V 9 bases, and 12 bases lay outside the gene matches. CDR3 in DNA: TGTGCCAGTCGCCTTGGACTAGCGGGAGTGGAAGAGCAGTACTTC. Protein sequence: CASRLGLAGVEEQYF.

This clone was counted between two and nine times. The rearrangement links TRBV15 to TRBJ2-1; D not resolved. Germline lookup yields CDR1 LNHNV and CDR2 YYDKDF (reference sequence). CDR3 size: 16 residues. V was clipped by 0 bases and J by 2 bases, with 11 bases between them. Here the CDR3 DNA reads TGTGCCACCAGCAGAGACCCCGCGCTCCCCTACAATGAGCAGTTCTTC. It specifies CATSRDPALPYNEQFF. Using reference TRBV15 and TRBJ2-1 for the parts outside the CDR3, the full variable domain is DAMVIQNPRYQVTQFGKPVTLSCSQTLNHNVMYWYQQKSSQAPKLLFHYYDKDFNNEADTPDNFQSRRPNTSFCFLDIRSPGLGDTAMYLCATSRDPALPYNEQFFGPGTRLTVL.

CDR3 in amino acids: CASSFPSSGYGYTF. Written as DNA, the CDR3 is TGTGCCAGCAGTTTTCCCTCGAGCGGCTATGGCTACACCTTC. This chain uses TRBV28 with TRBJ1-2; D gene ambiguous. In germline, CDR1 is MDHEN, CDR2 SYDVKM. V lost 3 bases to trimming and J lost 4 bases, with 12 bases between them. The CDR3 loop spans 14 amino acids.

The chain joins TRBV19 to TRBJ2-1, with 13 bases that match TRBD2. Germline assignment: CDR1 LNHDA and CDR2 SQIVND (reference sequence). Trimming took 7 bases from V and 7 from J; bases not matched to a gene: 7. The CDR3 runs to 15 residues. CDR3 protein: CASNLLAGGENEQFF. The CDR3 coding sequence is TGTGCCAGTAACTTACTAGCGGGAGGGGAAAATGAGCAGTTCTTC.

The CDR3 spells CASSARQGEGEKLFF. The CDR3 DNA reads as TGTGCCAGCAGCGCACGACAGGGGGAAGGGGAAAAACTGTTTTTT. The chain links TRBV5-5 to TRBJ1-4, with 9 bases lining up with TRBD1. This CDR3 contains 15 residues. Per the germline V gene, CDR1 is SGHKS and CDR2 is YYEKEE (reference sequence). V lost 4 bases to trimming and J lost 8 bases; unmatched junction nucleotides: 9.

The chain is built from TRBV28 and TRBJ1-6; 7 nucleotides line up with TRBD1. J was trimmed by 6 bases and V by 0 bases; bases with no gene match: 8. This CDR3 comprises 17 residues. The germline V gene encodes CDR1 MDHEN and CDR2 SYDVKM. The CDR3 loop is CASSLWPGQSTNSPLHF. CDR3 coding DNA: TGTGCCAGCAGTTTATGGCCGGGACAGTCCACTAATTCACCCCTCCACTTT.

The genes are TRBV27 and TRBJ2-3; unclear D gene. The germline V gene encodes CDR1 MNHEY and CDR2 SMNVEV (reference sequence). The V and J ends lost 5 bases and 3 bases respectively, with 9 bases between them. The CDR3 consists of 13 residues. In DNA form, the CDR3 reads TGTGCCAGCAGTCAGTCTAGGACAGATACGCAGTATTTT. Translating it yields CASSQSRTDTQYF.

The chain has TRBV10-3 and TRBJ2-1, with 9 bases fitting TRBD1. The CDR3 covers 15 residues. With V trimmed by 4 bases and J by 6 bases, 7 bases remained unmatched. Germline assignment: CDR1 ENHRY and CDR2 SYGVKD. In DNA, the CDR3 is TGTGCCATCAGTGGCCGGGACAGGGATTTCAATGAGCAGTTCTTC. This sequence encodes CAISGRDRDFNEQFF.

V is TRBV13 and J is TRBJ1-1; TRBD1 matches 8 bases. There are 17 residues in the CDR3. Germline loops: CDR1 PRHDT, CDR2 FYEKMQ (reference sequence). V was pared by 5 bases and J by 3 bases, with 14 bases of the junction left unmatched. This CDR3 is CASSPTGTGRRDTEAFF. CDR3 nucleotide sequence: TGTGCCAGCAGCCCAACCGGGACAGGCCGAAGGGACACTGAAGCTTTCTTT.

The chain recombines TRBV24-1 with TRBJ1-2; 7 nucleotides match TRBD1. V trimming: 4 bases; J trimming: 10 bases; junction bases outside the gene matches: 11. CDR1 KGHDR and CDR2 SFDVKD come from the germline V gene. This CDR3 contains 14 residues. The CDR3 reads CATSDSDRDRDYTF. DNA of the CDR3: TGTGCCACCAGTGACTCCGACAGGGATCGCGACTACACCTTC.

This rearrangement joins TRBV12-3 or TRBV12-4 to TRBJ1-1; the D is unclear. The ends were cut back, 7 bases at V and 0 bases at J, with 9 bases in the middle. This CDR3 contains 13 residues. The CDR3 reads CASMNSMNTEAFF. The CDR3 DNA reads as TGTGCCAGCATGAACAGTATGAACACTGAAGCTTTCTTT.

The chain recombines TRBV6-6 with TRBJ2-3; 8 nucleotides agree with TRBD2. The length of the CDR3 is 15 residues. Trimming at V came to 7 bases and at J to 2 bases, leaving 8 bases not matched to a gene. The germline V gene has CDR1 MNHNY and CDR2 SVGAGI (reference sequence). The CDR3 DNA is TGTGCCAGCACCACCGGGACTAGGTACACAGATACGCAGTATTTT. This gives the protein CASTTGTRYTDTQYF.

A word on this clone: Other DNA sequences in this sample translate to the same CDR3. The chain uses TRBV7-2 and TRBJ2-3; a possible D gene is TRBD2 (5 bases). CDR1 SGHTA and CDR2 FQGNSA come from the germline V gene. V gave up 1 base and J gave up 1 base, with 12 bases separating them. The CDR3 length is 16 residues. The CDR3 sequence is CASSLGAGGGTDTQYF. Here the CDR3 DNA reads TGTGCCAGCAGCTTAGGGGCCGGAGGAGGCACAGATACGCAGTATTTT.

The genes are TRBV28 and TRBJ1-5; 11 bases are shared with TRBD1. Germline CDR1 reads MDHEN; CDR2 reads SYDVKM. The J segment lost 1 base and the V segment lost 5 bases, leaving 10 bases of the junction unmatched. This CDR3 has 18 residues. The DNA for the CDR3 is TGTGCCAGCAGTATCCGGGACAGGGGGATTTCGAGCAATCAGCCCCAGCATTTT. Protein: CASSIRDRGISSNQPQHF. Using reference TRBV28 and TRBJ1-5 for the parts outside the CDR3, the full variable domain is DVKVTQSSRYLVKRTGEKVFLECVQDMDHENMFWYRQDPGLGLRLIYFSYDVKMKEKGDIPEGYSVSREKKERFSLILESASTNQTSMYLCASSIRDRGISSNQPQHFGDGTRLSIL.